A single TCR beta chain is shown here with its context. The antigen remains undetermined. Specified treatment: oral pan-JAK inhibitor, 5-10 mg twice daily. Samples from alopecia areata patients were lesional scalp punch biopsies and peripheral blood. Following RNA extraction, reverse transcription yielded cDNA that acted as the sequencing template. The repertoire was sequenced with immunoSEQ multiplex PCR; TCRdb's copy has only in-frame clones and lacks some. The data show approximately 220,000 clones, more than 30% seen once. These data originate in a study of CD8+ T cells in alopecia areata. Study in general: Tofacitinib treatment spanned 6 to 18 months, with 6 months off drug afterward.

Study-level points and caveats: Researchers report lesional scalp, most notably alopecia totalis/universalis, outstripped normal scalp in clonality.

Unmatched junction bases numbered 5, after V lost 0 bases and J lost 10 bases. The germline V gene has CDR1 SGHNT and CDR2 YYREEE (reference sequence). This CDR3 has 13 residues. The sequencing here drew on CD4+ T cells sorted from blood, taken between weeks 30 and 35, from a patient treated with tofacitinib. This clonotype was sampled from a human donor with alopecia areata. The chain has TRBV5-4 and TRBJ1-1; TRBD1 matches at 8 bases. The CDR3 is CASSLVQGGGAFF. CDR3 sequence (DNA): TGTGCCAGCAGCTTGGTACAGGGGGGAGGAGCTTTCTTT.